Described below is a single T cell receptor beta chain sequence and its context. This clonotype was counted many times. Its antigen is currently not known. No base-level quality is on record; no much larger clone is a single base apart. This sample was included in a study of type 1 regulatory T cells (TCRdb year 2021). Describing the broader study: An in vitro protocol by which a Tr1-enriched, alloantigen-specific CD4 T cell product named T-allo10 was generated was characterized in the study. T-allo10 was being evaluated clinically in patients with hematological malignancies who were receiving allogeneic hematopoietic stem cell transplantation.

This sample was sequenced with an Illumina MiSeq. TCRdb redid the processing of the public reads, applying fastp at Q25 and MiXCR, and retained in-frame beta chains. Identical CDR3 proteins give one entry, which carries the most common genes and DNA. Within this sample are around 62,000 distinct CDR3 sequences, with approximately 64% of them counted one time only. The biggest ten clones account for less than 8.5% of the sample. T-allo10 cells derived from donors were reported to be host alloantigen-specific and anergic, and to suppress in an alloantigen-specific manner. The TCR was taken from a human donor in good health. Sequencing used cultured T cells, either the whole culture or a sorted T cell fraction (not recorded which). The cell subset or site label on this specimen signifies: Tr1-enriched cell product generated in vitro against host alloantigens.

The DNA sequence is TGTGCCAGCAGCTTAGGCGGGGAATTAACGCCCCTCCACTTT. It translates to CASSLGGELTPLHF. The rearranged chain carries TRBV7-8 and TRBJ1-6, with no confident D gene call. CDR1 is given as SGHVS and CDR2 as FQNEAQ, both from the germline V gene. Reading from cysteine to phenylalanine, the CDR3 counts 14 amino acids. Only the CDR3 part of the read is kept: 42 bases, read in frame from the first base. V is clipped by 1 base and J by 13 bases, and the sequence between their germline boundaries is 14 bases long.